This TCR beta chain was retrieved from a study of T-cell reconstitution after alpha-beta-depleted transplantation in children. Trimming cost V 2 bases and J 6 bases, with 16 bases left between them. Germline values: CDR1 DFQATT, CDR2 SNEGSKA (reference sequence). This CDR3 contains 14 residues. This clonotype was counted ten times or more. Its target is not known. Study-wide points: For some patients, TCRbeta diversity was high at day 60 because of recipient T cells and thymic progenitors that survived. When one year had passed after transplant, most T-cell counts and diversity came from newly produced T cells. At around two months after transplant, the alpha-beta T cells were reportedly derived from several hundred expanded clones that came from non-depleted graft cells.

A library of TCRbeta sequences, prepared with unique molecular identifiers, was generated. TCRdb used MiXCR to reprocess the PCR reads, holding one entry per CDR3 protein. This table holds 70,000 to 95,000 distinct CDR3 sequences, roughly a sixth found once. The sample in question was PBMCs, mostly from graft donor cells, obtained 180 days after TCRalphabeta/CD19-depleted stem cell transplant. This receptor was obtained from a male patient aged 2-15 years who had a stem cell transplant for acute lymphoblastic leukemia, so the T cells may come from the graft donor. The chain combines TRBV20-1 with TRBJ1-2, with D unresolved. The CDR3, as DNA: TGCAGTGCTAGAATTCAGGCAGAGCTGGATGGCTACACCTTC. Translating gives CSARIQAELDGYTF.